Each of the 18 T cell receptor beta chains below was sequenced from the same sample in a study of blood T cell repertoires in COVID-19 (dated by TCRdb to 2018 to 2020). Library creation used the immunoSEQ multiplex PCR assay. TCRdb stores this immuneACCESS table with in-frame sequences only. Part of the clones is absent; in the studies checked, under half of the shortfall reflects unresolved V genes, and no reason is known for the rest. Here the sample has 200,000 or so clones; 84% occur a single time. Clones ranked in the top ten supply 4.5% to 5.5% of the sample. Specimen: peripheral blood. The receptor set was obtained from a woman between 70 and 85 years old with active or convalescent COVID-19.

This clone appeared a few times. The chain links TRBV20-1 to TRBJ2-7; the D gene is possibly TRBD1 (6 bases). This CDR3 region has 10 residues. V was cut by 5 bases and J by 4 bases, with 6 bases left in between. From germline, CDR1 is DFQATT and CDR2 SNEGSKA (reference sequence). This chain's CDR3 is CSAGQYEQYF. In nucleotides, the CDR3 is TGCAGTGCTGGACAGTACGAGCAGTACTTC.

The chain is built from TRBV6-5 and TRBJ1-1; 7 nucleotides agree with TRBD1. V lost 2 bases to trimming and J lost 1 base; unmatched junction nucleotides: 1. There are 14 residues in the CDR3. Germline V CDR1 and CDR2: MNHEY, SVGAGI. The CDR3 coding sequence is TGTGCCAGCAGTTACCGGGACAGGAACACTGAAGCTTTCTTT. It encodes CASSYRDRNTEAFF.

This chain uses TRBV24-1 with TRBJ2-7, with TRBD2 matching over 12 bases. The germline gives CDR1 KGHDR, CDR2 SFDVKD. Germline trimming cut 12 bases from V and 3 bases from J; bases unmatched to any gene: 8. This CDR3 comprises 14 residues. The CDR3: CAHRTSGTVYEQYF. Here the CDR3 DNA reads TGTGCCCATCGGACTAGCGGGACCGTCTACGAGCAGTACTTC.

The chain employs TRBV6-1 and TRBJ2-4; 9 bases match TRBD2. This CDR3 contains 21 residues. From germline, CDR1 is MNHNS and CDR2 SASEGT. V lost 0 bases and J lost 0; bases outside the gene matches: 15. CDR3 sequence: CASSEASGRLAGWLAKNIQYF. The CDR3 DNA is TGTGCCAGCAGTGAAGCGTCCGGGCGGCTAGCGGGGTGGCTAGCCAAAAACATTCAGTACTTC.

The chain has TRBV19 and TRBJ2-5; 8 positions match TRBD1. V trimming: 5 bases; J trimming: 5 bases; junction bases outside the gene matches: 10. The CDR3 covers 15 residues. Looked up from germline, CDR1 is LNHDA and CDR2 is SQIVND (reference sequence). The CDR3 DNA reads as TGTGCCAGTAGTCGATCGACAGGGGAACTTGAGACCCAGTACTTC. Its translation: CASSRSTGELETQYF.

The chain uses TRBV12-3 or TRBV12-4 and TRBJ2-7, with D perhaps TRBD1 (5 bases). CDR3 length: 13 residues. Trimming took 6 bases from V and 2 from J, leaving 11 bases between them. The CDR3, as DNA: TGTGCCAGCAGCCGTGGGGCCACCTACGAGCAGTACTTC. As protein: CASSRGATYEQYF.

The chain combines TRBV28 with TRBJ2-7, with TRBD2 matching over 12 bases. The CDR3 runs 15 residues. Germline loops: CDR1 MDHEN, CDR2 SYDVKM. V shed 6 bases and J 1 base; nucleotides not matched to a gene: 4. The CDR3 region is CASRPSGRASYEQYF. As DNA, the CDR3 is TGTGCCAGCAGGCCTAGCGGGAGGGCTTCCTACGAGCAGTACTTC.

The chain joins TRBV15 to TRBJ2-6; a possible D gene is TRBD2 (5 bases). The V end was cut by 4 bases, the J end by 1 base, with 17 bases between. Germline CDR1 LNHNV, CDR2 YYDKDF (reference sequence). The CDR3 consists of 18 residues. CDR3 amino acids: CATSTRVLAGSGANVLTF. The CDR3, as DNA: TGTGCCACCAGCACCAGAGTGCTAGCCGGATCTGGGGCCAACGTCCTGACTTTC.

J is TRBJ2-6 and V is TRBV5-6; D gene unclear. V was clipped by 2 bases and J by 6 bases, with 12 bases between them. Germline V gene lookup returns CDR1 SGHDT and CDR2 YYEEEE. The CDR3 contains 15 residues. CDR3 sequence: CASSFSPRLANVLTF. In nucleotides, the CDR3 is TGTGCCAGCAGCTTTAGCCCCCGACTGGCCAACGTCCTGACTTTC.

This clone was seen a few times. The chain carries TRBV7-2 and TRBJ2-7, with 10 bases matching TRBD2. The germline gives CDR1 SGHTA, CDR2 FQGNSA. CDR3 length equals 18 residues. V dropped 2 bases and J dropped 2; count of bases not matched to a gene: 12. CDR3 amino acids: CASSLKGLAGALAYEQYF. DNA of the CDR3: TGTGCCAGCAGCTTAAAAGGCCTAGCGGGAGCCCTTGCCTACGAGCAGTACTTC.

The chain links TRBV28 to TRBJ1-1; D not resolved. Germline V gene sequence: CDR1 MDHEN, CDR2 SYDVKM. The CDR3 covers 11 residues. The V end lost 7 bases, the J end lost 8 bases, and 11 bases lay between the germline ends. CDR3 sequence reads: CASILREEAFF. The DNA of the CDR3 is TGTGCCAGCATCTTGCGAGAAGAAGCTTTCTTT.

The chain joins TRBV3-1 (or the pseudogene TRBV3-2) to TRBJ2-5; 7 bases match TRBD2. The CDR3 contains 11 residues. Germline V gene sequence: CDR1 LGHDT, CDR2 YNNKEL (reference sequence). V gave up 4 bases and J gave up 7 bases; unmatched junction bases: 0. The CDR3 sequence is CASSPGGTQYF. CDR3 DNA sequence: TGTGCCAGCAGCCCGGGGGGGACCCAGTACTTC.

The rearrangement links TRBV3-1 (or the pseudogene TRBV3-2) to TRBJ2-2; D not resolved. Germline V gene lookup returns CDR1 LGHDT and CDR2 YNNKEL (reference sequence). V shed 1 base and J shed 5 bases, with 8 bases lying between them. CDR3 length: 14 amino acids. CDR3 loop: CASSQVSRTGELFF. CDR3 nucleotides: TGTGCCAGCAGCCAAGTAAGCAGGACCGGGGAGCTGTTTTTT.

J is TRBJ2-1 and V is TRBV11-2; the D gene is possibly TRBD2 (6 bases). The germline gives CDR1 SGHAT, CDR2 FQNNGV. The V end was cut by 7 bases, the J end by 2 bases, with 15 bases between. The CDR3 is 15 residues long. The CDR3 loop is CASTWGLAAYNEQFF. The CDR3, as DNA: TGTGCCAGCACCTGGGGGTTAGCGGCCTACAATGAGCAGTTCTTC.

V is TRBV2 and J is TRBJ1-2, with D possibly being TRBD1 (5 bases). This CDR3 is 12 amino acids long. Per the germline V gene, CDR1 is SNHLY and CDR2 is FYNNEI. Deletions cut 5 bases from V and 3 bases from J, with 7 bases between. The CDR3 DNA sequence: TGTGCCAGCAGTCCAGGGTACTATGGCTACACCTTC. Its translation: CASSPGYYGYTF.

The J gene is TRBJ1-1, the V gene TRBV7-9; D may be TRBD1 (6 bases). The V gene's germline CDR1 is SEHNR and CDR2 FQNEAQ (reference sequence). This CDR3 has 15 amino acids. V was pared by 5 bases and J by 2 bases, with 15 bases between. The CDR3 region has the DNA TGTGCCAGCAGCACGGCGGGGGGCGGTAACACTGAAGCTTTCTTT. It encodes CASSTAGGGNTEAFF.

The chain employs TRBV29-1 and TRBJ2-1; 9 nucleotides agree with TRBD1. Germline values: CDR1 SQVTM, CDR2 ANQGSEA. Trimming removed 6 bases from V and 5 bases from J; junction bases left unmatched: 5. CDR3 length: 13 residues. DNA for the CDR3: TGCAGCGTGGGACAGGGCTTTGACAATGAGCAGTTCTTC. It translates to CSVGQGFDNEQFF.

The chain links TRBV2 to TRBJ2-3; 11 bases are shared with TRBD2. The CDR3 runs to 16 residues. Germline V lookup: CDR1 SNHLY, CDR2 FYNNEI. V lost 6 bases, J lost 3 bases, and 8 bases stayed unmatched. The CDR3 here is CASSETSGSRTDTQYF. CDR3 in DNA: TGTGCCAGCAGCGAAACTAGCGGGAGTCGGACAGATACGCAGTATTTT.